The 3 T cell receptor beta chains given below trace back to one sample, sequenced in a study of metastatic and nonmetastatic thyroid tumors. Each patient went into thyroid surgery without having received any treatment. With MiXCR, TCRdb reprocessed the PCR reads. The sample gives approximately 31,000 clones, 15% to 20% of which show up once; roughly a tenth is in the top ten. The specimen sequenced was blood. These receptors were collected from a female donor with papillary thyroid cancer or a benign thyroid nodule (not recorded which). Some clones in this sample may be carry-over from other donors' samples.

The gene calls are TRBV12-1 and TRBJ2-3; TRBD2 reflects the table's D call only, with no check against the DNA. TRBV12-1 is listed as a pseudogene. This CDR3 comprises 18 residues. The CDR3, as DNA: TGTGCCAGCAGCTCCAGAGGTTTAGCGGGGGATTACACAGATACGCAGTATTTT. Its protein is CASSSRGLAGDYTDTQYF.

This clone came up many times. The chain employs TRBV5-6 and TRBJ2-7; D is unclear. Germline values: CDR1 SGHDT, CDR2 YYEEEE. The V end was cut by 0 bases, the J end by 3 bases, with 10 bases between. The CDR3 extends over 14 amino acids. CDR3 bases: TGTGCCAGCAGCTTGGGTAGCTGGCGCTACGAGCAGTACTTC. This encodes CASSLGSWRYEQYF.

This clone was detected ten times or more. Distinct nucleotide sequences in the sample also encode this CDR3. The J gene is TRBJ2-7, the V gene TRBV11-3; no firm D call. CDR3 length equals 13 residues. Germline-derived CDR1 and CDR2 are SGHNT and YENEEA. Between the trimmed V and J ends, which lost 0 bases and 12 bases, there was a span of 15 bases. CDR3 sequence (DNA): TGTGCCAGCAGCTTAGATCTGGTCTCTAAGGGGTACTTC. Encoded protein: CASSLDLVSKGYF.